The 8 T cell receptor beta chains presented below share a single source sample, sequenced in a study of cytomegalovirus exposure and HLA in healthy donors. Primers for the PCR totalled 60 Vbeta and 13 Jbeta. Profiling relied on immunoSEQ multiplex PCR, and the TCRdb table lists in-frame clones only, not all of them. The table has about 130,000 clones, 75% to 90% seen once. The sample comprised PBMCs. These receptors all stem from a woman aged 40 to 50 in good health and CMV-seronegative.

The rearrangement uses TRBV19 and TRBJ1-6; D is perhaps TRBD1 (6 bases). The V and J ends lost 7 bases and 8 bases respectively, with 18 bases between them. The CDR3 totals 15 residues. CDR1 and CDR2 (germline): LNHDA, SQIVND (reference sequence). CDR3 coding DNA: TGTGCCAGTACCCCCGGGGGGGCCGATGATTCACCCCTCCACTTT. Protein: CASTPGGADDSPLHF.

V is TRBV7-6 and J is TRBJ1-3, with 7 bases fitting TRBD1. Germline V gene sequence: CDR1 SGHVS, CDR2 FNYEAQ. J lost 0 bases, V lost 0 bases, and 2 bases had no gene match. The CDR3 is 16 residues long. The CDR3 coding sequence is TGTGCCAGCAGCTTAGCAGGGGGCTTCTCTGGAAACACCATATATTTT. Translation: CASSLAGGFSGNTIYF.

This chain uses TRBV7-2 with TRBJ2-5; D remains unclear. The CDR3 runs to 14 residues. Trimming removed 1 base from V and 5 bases from J, with 11 bases in between. Germline CDR1 and CDR2: SGHTA and FQGNSA. The chain's CDR3 is CASSLDYSTETQYF. The CDR3 nucleotides read TGTGCCAGCAGCTTAGATTACAGTACCGAGACCCAGTACTTC.

This rearrangement joins TRBV6-1 to TRBJ2-7; D perhaps matches TRBD2 (6 bases). V was cut by 6 bases and J by 2 bases, with 11 bases left in between. The V gene's germline CDR1 is MNHNS and CDR2 SASEGT. This CDR3 comprises 13 residues. CDR3 DNA sequence: TGTGCCAGCAGGAGAGGGACTCCCTACGAGCAGTACTTC. Amino acid sequence: CASRRGTPYEQYF.

V usage is TRBV2 and J usage is TRBJ1-1; D perhaps matches TRBD1 (6 bases). There are 13 residues in the CDR3. V dropped 7 bases and J dropped 6 bases, with 15 bases sitting between them. CDR1 and CDR2 from the germline V gene are SNHLY and FYNNEI. The CDR3: CASNTRGGSEAFF. The CDR3 nucleotides are TGTGCCAGCAACACCAGGGGCGGCTCTGAAGCTTTCTTT.

The chain combines TRBV18 with TRBJ1-2, with 8 bases fitting TRBD1. CDR3 length: 15 residues. V gave up 3 bases and J gave up 1 base; unmatched junction bases: 4. Germline CDR1 and CDR2: KGHSH and LQKENI. CDR3 amino acids: CASSPTGDRNYGYTF. Here the CDR3 DNA reads TGTGCCAGCTCACCGACAGGGGACCGTAACTATGGCTACACCTTC.

The rearrangement links TRBV5-6 to TRBJ2-7; D call uncertain. Germline-derived CDR1 and CDR2 are SGHDT and YYEEEE. V was cut by 4 bases and J by 5 bases, with 10 bases left in between. This CDR3 is 12 amino acids long. The CDR3: CASSLVVDEQYF. The CDR3 DNA is TGTGCCAGCAGCCTGGTTGTCGACGAGCAGTACTTC.

The chain is built from TRBV27 and TRBJ2-7, with unresolved D. V was cut by 4 bases and J by 4 bases, with 14 bases left in between. The length of the CDR3 is 14 residues. CDR1 is MNHEY and CDR2 is SMNVEV in the germline V gene (reference sequence). CDR3 nucleotide sequence: TGTGCCAGCAGTTCTAGTAGCAGATATTACGAGCAGTACTTC. It translates to CASSSSSRYYEQYF.